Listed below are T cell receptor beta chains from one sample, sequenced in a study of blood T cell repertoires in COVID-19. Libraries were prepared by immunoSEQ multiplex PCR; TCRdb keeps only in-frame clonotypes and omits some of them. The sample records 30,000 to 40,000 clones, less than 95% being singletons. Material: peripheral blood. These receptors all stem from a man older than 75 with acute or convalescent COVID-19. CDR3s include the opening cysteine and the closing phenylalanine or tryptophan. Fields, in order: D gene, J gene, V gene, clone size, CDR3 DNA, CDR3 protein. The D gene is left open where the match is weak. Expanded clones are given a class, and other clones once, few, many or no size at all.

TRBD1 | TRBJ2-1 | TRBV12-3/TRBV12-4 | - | TGTGCCAGCAGTTTGGGACAGAGCCCTGGGTTCTTC | CASSLGQSPGFF
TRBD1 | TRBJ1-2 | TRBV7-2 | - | TGTGCCAGCAGCTCGGGACAGGGAGGGAAAAACTATGGCTACACCTTC | CASSSGQGGKNYGYTF
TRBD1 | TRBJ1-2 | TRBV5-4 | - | TGTGCCAGCACTCCCCGACAGGGGGCGAGGGGTGGCTACACCTTC | CASTPRQGARGGYTF
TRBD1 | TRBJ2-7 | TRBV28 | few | TGTGCCAGCAGTCGGGGACAGGGGGAGGAGCAGTACTTC | CASSRGQGEEQYF
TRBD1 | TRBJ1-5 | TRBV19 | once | TGTGCCAGTAATAAAGGCGGAGGGGGCGCGGATCAGCCCCAGCATTTT | CASNKGGGGADQPQHF
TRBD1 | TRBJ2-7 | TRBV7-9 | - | TGTGCCAGCAGTTTCAATCCGGGACAGGGGGGGGACGAGCAGTACTTC | CASSFNPGQGGDEQYF
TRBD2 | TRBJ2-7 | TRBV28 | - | TGTGCCAGCAGTTTAAGGGGTGGGGACTACTACGAGCAGTACTTC | CASSLRGGDYYEQYF
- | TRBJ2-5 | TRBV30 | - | TGTGCCTGGAGCCCCGGGGCGGGGATTCCAAGGGAGACCCAGTACTTC | CAWSPGAGIPRETQYF
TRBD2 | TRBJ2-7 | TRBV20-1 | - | TGCAGTGCTAGTGGACTAGCGGGGGCTAGCTCCTACGAGCAGTACTTC | CSASGLAGASSYEQYF
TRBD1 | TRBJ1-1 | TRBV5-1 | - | TGCGCCAGCAGGTCTCGGGCAGGGGGCAACAGTGAGGCTGAAGCTTTCTTT | CASRSRAGGNSEAEAFF
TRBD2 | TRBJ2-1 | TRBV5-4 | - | TGTGCCAGCAGCTTGCGGGGGGAGCATGAGCAGTTCTTC | CASSLRGEHEQFF
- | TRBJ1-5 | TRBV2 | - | TGTGCCAGCGGGAAGGACTCCAATCAGCCCCAGCATTTT | CASGKDSNQPQHF
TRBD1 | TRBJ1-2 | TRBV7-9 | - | TGTGCCAGCAGCTTAGGGACAGGGGCGCTGACTAACTATGGCTACACCTTC | CASSLGTGALTNYGYTF
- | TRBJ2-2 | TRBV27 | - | TGTGCCAGCAGTTTAGGGGGGTCCACCGGGGAGCTGTTTTTT | CASSLGGSTGELFF
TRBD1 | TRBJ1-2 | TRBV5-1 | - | TGCGCCAGCAGCTTGAGCTCCGTCGGGACAGGGCCTCAATCATACTATGGCTACACCTTC | CASSLSSVGTGPQSYYGYTF
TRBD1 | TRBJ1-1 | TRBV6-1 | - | TGTGCCAGCAGTGAAGTCGCAGGGGGCGGGGGCACTGAAGCTTTCTTT | CASSEVAGGGGTEAFF
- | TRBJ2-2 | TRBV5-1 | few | TGCGCCAGCAGCCGAGGGGGAGAATCCACCGGGGAGCTGTTTTTT | CASSRGGESTGELFF
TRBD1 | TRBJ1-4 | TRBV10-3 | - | TGTGCCATCAGTGACTCGGGACAGGGGATTGAAAAACTGTTTTTT | CAISDSGQGIEKLFF
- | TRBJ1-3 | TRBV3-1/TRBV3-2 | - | TGTACCAGCAGCCCGGACATACTTTTTGTAAACACCATATATTTT | CTSSPDILFVNTIYF
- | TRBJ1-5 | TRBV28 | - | TGTGCCAGCAGTCGGGGAGGGGGTAGTCAGCCCCAGCATTTT | CASSRGGGSQPQHF
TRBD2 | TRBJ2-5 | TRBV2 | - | TGTGCCAGCGGAGGGGTAGCGGGGCCTCAAGAGACCCAGTACTTC | CASGGVAGPQETQYF
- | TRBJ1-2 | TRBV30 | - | TGTGCCTGGATTCGCCCAGGGATAGACTATGGCTACACCTTC | CAWIRPGIDYGYTF
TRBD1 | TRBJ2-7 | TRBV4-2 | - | TGTGCCAGCAGCCCTGGACAGGGGGCTTCCTACGAGCAGTACTTC | CASSPGQGASYEQYF
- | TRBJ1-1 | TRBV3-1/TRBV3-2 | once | TGTGCCAGCAGCCAAGATCAGACCCCGAGGGACACTGAAGCTTTCTTT | CASSQDQTPRDTEAFF
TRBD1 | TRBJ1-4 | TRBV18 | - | TGTGCCAGCTCACCGGGACAGGCCTCAACTAATGAAAAACTGTTTTTT | CASSPGQASTNEKLFF
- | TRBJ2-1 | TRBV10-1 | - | TGCGCCAGCAGTGAGTCGCCCGGGAACAATGAGCAGTTCTTC | CASSESPGNNEQFF
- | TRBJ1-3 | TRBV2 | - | TGTGCCAGCAGCGTGTTCCTCTCTGGAAACACCATATATTTT | CASSVFLSGNTIYF
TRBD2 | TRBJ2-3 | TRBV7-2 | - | TGTGCCAGCAGCTCCCCTCCGGGGCGGGGGGGCCTGACAGATACGCAGTATTTT | CASSSPPGRGGLTDTQYF
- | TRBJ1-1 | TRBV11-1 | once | TGTGCCAGCAGCTTAGCATACATGAACACTGAAGCTTTCTTT | CASSLAYMNTEAFF
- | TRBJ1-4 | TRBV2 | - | TGTGCCAGCCGGGGAAACCTCAATGAAAAACTGTTTTTT | CASRGNLNEKLFF
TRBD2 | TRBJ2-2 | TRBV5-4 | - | TGTGCCAGCAGCTCTGGGACTAGCGGGGGCGGCGCCGGGGAGCTGTTTTTT | CASSSGTSGGGAGELFF
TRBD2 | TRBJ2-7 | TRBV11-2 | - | TGTGCCAGCAGCCCCCCGGGACTAGCGGGGACCTACGAGCAGTACTTC | CASSPPGLAGTYEQYF
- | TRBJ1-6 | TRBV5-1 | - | TGCGCCAGCAGCTTGACGGGGGGAGGCAATTCACCCCTCCACTTT | CASSLTGGGNSPLHF
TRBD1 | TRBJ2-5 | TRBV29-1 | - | TGCAGCGTTGACTTGGACAGGGTAGGAGAGACCCAGTACTTC | CSVDLDRVGETQYF
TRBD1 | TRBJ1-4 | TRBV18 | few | TGTGCCAGCTCACCAAGACCACCGAGGACAGGGTCCGAAGTTGAAAAACTGTTTTTT | CASSPRPPRTGSEVEKLFF
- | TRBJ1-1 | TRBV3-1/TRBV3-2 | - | TGTGCCAGCAGCCAAGGGGGAGGAGGGACTGAAGCTTTCTTT | CASSQGGGGTEAFF